Following are 26 T cell receptor beta chains from one sample sequenced in a study of blood T cell repertoires in COVID-19. Generated by immunoSEQ multiplex PCR, the TCRdb table keeps only in-frame clones and is missing some. The sample yields under 250,000 clones, around 82% seen once. The source material was peripheral blood. The receptors shown here come from a human donor in a cohort sampled during active COVID-19.

The rearrangement uses TRBV11-3 and TRBJ2-3; 8 bases align to TRBD1. The germline gives CDR1 SGHNT, CDR2 YENEEA. CDR3 size: 13 residues. Germline trimming cut 6 bases from V and 4 bases from J; bases unmatched to any gene: 3. The CDR3 protein is CASSQGASDTQYF. CDR3 nucleotide sequence: TGTGCCAGCAGTCAGGGGGCCTCAGATACGCAGTATTTT.

V and J are TRBV19 and TRBJ2-1; TRBD2 matches 7 bases. V lost 3 bases and J lost 4; bases outside the gene matches: 9. Germline assignment: CDR1 LNHDA and CDR2 SQIVND (reference sequence). The CDR3 runs 16 residues. The CDR3 bases are TGTGCCAGTAGTATCAGGGCGGGGGTTTCATACAATGAGCAGTTCTTC. It specifies CASSIRAGVSYNEQFF.

In its sample, this clone was seen once. The chain has TRBV9 and TRBJ2-3; TRBD2 aligns across 7 bases. CDR1 and CDR2 (germline): SGDLS, YYNGEE. The CDR3 runs 20 residues. With 0 bases clipped from V and 6 bases from J, the junction kept 22 bases outside the gene matches. The CDR3 region has the DNA TGTGCCAGCAGCGTAGCTGGGACTATGGCAGTTAAAAACCCGCGGGATACGCAGTATTTT. Amino acids: CASSVAGTMAVKNPRDTQYF.

This clone was counted a few times. The chain links TRBV5-6 to TRBJ2-3, with 7 bases identical to TRBD1. The J segment lost 5 bases and the V segment lost 5 bases, leaving 5 bases of the junction unmatched. The CDR3 is 13 residues long. CDR1 is SGHDT, CDR2 YYEEEE, per germline. CDR3 nucleotide sequence: TGTGCCAGCAGTTTCCAGGGGGAAGATACGCAGTATTTT. Its protein is CASSFQGEDTQYF.

The chain combines TRBV19 with TRBJ2-1; D uncertain. Per the germline V gene, CDR1 is LNHDA and CDR2 is SQIVND (reference sequence). V was cut by 3 bases and J by 5 bases, with 8 bases left in between. The CDR3 covers 13 residues. In DNA, the CDR3 is TGTGCCAGTAGTATCCACATCAACAATGAGCAGTTCTTC. This sequence encodes CASSIHINNEQFF.

J is TRBJ2-7 and V is TRBV2; 7 bases line up with TRBD2. The germline CDR1 and CDR2 sequences are SNHLY and FYNNEI. V lost 7 bases and J lost 3; bases outside the gene matches: 9. The CDR3 contains 14 residues. CDR3 in amino acids: CASMAGVTYYEQYF. Here the CDR3 DNA reads TGTGCCAGCATGGCGGGAGTTACGTACTACGAGCAGTACTTC. Combining the CDR3 with reference TRBV2 and TRBJ2-7 gives the whole variable domain EPEVTQTPSHQVTQMGQEVILRCVPISNHLYFYWYRQILGQKVEFLVSFYNNEISEKSEIFDDQFSVERPDGSNFTLKIRSTKLEDSAMYFCASMAGVTYYEQYFGPGTRLTVT.

The chain links TRBV7-2 to TRBJ1-5; TRBD1 might be the D (5 bases). CDR1 is SGHTA and CDR2 is FQGNSA in the germline V gene. V was pared by 7 bases and J by 0 bases, with 10 bases between. CDR3 length equals 14 residues. The chain's CDR3 is CASTAGDSNQPQHF. CDR3 nucleotide sequence: TGTGCCAGCACCGCGGGGGATAGCAATCAGCCCCAGCATTTT.

The chain links TRBV5-6 to TRBJ2-1; tentatively, D is TRBD1 (6 bases). This CDR3 is built from 16 residues. V lost 2 bases to trimming and J lost 4 bases, with 16 bases between them. Germline V gene lookup returns CDR1 SGHDT and CDR2 YYEEEE. In nucleotides, the CDR3 is TGTGCCAGCAGCTTCGAGAGGGACATCATGTACAATGAGCAGTTCTTC. Translated, it gives CASSFERDIMYNEQFF.

This chain joins TRBV6-4 and TRBJ1-2; 8 nucleotides match TRBD1. This CDR3 has 15 residues. Per the germline V gene, CDR1 is MRHNA and CDR2 is SNTAGT. With V trimmed by 2 bases and J by 5 bases, 7 bases remained unmatched. Here the CDR3 DNA reads TGTGCCAGCAGTGACGAAGGGCAGGGGGCGTATGGCTACACCTTC. Protein: CASSDEGQGAYGYTF.

The rearrangement links TRBV7-2 to TRBJ1-1; 7 bases match TRBD1. Germline CDR1 and CDR2: SGHTA and FQGNSA. The J segment lost 4 bases and the V segment lost 4 bases, leaving 3 bases of the junction unmatched. This CDR3 is built from 13 residues. In DNA form, the CDR3 reads TGTGCCAGCAGCTCGGGACAGTTCACTGAAGCTTTCTTT. Translation: CASSSGQFTEAFF.

The sample holds a few counts of this clone. V and J are TRBV7-9 and TRBJ1-2; TRBD1 matches at 8 bases. Germline CDR1 reads SEHNR; CDR2 reads FQNEAQ (reference sequence). V lost 5 bases, J lost 6 bases, and 11 bases stayed unmatched. The CDR3 covers 15 residues. CDR3 residues: CASSPSPDRANGYTF. In DNA, the CDR3 is TGTGCCAGCAGCCCGAGTCCGGACAGGGCGAATGGCTACACCTTC.

J is TRBJ2-7 and V is TRBV7-9; D unresolved. CDR1 is SEHNR, CDR2 FQNEAQ, per germline (reference sequence). The CDR3 sequence is 12 residues long. Trimming stripped 5 bases from V and 2 bases from J, with 7 bases between. CDR3 in amino acids: CASSPQTYEQYF. The CDR3 DNA sequence: TGTGCCAGCAGCCCCCAAACCTACGAGCAGTACTTC.

This chain uses TRBV29-1 with TRBJ1-1; no firm D call. The CDR3 has 12 residues. Trimming pared 5 bases from V and 4 bases from J, leaving 11 bases between. CDR1 is SQVTM and CDR2 is ANQGSEA in the germline V gene. CDR3 bases: TGCAGCGTTAGTATGTCCGGCACTGAAGCTTTCTTT. This gives the protein CSVSMSGTEAFF.

In DNA, the CDR3 is TGTGCCAGCAGCTGGGTGGCGGCCTCTCGGTACGAGCAGTACTTC. Amino acids: CASSWVAASRYEQYF. V gene TRBV7-2 combines with J gene TRBJ2-7; D gene uncertain. CDR1 is SGHTA and CDR2 is FQGNSA in the germline V gene. Trimming shortened V by 4 bases and J by 4 bases, and 17 bases separated the two germline ends. The CDR3 contains 15 residues. The full variable domain, with the rest looked up from reference TRBV7-2 and TRBJ2-7, is GAGVSQSPSNKVTEKGKDVELRCDPISGHTALYWYRQSLGQGLEFLIYFQGNSAPDKSGLPSDRFSAERTGGSVSTLTIQRTQQEDSAVYLCASSWVAASRYEQYFGPGTRLTVT.

Of note for this clone: The same CDR3 also results from other DNA sequences found in this sample. The gene calls are TRBV20-1 and TRBJ2-3; D is unresolved. CDR1 is DFQATT, CDR2 SNEGSKA, per germline (reference sequence). V shed 1 base and J shed 6 bases, with 5 bases lying between them. The CDR3 has 11 amino acids. CDR3 sequence reads: CSARVSDTQYF. The DNA of the CDR3 is TGCAGTGCTAGAGTTTCTGATACGCAGTATTTT.

The V gene is TRBV6-5, the J gene TRBJ1-1, with 11 bases matching TRBD1. This CDR3 is built from 16 residues. The V segment lost 4 bases and the J segment 4 bases; nucleotides outside the gene matches: 8. CDR1 is MNHEY and CDR2 is SVGAGI in the germline V gene. The CDR3 sequence is CASSSPGQGAVTEAFF. DNA for the CDR3: TGTGCCAGCAGTTCCCCTGGACAGGGGGCGGTCACTGAAGCTTTCTTT.

In this sample, this clone turned up many times. The chain carries TRBV5-1 and TRBJ2-2; 7 bases align to TRBD1. V gave up 4 bases and J gave up 4 bases; unmatched junction bases: 7. Germline V CDR1 and CDR2: SGHRS, YFSETQ. This CDR3 is 15 amino acids long. The CDR3 loop is CASSLTGRSTGELFF. The CDR3 coding sequence is TGCGCCAGCAGCCTGACAGGGAGATCCACCGGGGAGCTGTTTTTT.

This chain uses TRBV6-5 with TRBJ2-7; D is possibly TRBD2 (5 bases). Germline V gene sequence: CDR1 MNHEY, CDR2 SVGAGI. The V end lost 3 bases, the J end lost 2 bases, and 11 bases lay between the germline ends. This CDR3 is built from 14 residues. The CDR3 DNA reads as TGTGCCAGCAGTTATAAAAGGCGGGCCTACGAGCAGTACTTC. It translates to CASSYKRRAYEQYF.

The rearrangement links TRBV5-1 to TRBJ1-3; no clear D. V lost 0 bases to trimming and J lost 4 bases, with 14 bases between them. Per germline, CDR1 SGHRS and CDR2 YFSETQ. The CDR3 consists of 16 residues. The CDR3 nucleotides are TGCGCCAGCAGCTTGGAACCGGGAATGCCCGGAAACACCATATATTTT. The encoded protein is CASSLEPGMPGNTIYF. The full variable domain, rest sourced from reference TRBV5-1 and TRBJ1-3, is KAGVTQTPRYLIKTRGQQVTLSCSPISGHRSVSWYQQTPGQGLQFLFEYFSETQRNKGNFPGRFSGRQFSNSRSEMNVSTLELGDSALYLCASSLEPGMPGNTIYFGEGSWLTVV.

V is TRBV9 and J is TRBJ1-1, with D maybe TRBD1 (5 bases). CDR3 length: 16 amino acids. V shed 4 bases and J shed 1 base, with 17 bases lying between them. CDR1 SGDLS and CDR2 YYNGEE come from the germline V gene. In DNA, the CDR3 is TGTGCCAGCAGCCCCCGACGAGCGGGGCCGAACACTGAAGCTTTCTTT. Translated: CASSPRRAGPNTEAFF. The full variable domain, in which reference TRBV9 and TRBJ1-1 provide the parts outside the CDR3, is DSGVTQTPKHLITATGQRVTLRCSPRSGDLSVYWYQQSLDQGLQFLIQYYNGEERAKGNILERFSAQQFPDLHSELNLSSLELGDSALYFCASSPRRAGPNTEAFFGQGTRLTVV.

The chain links TRBV28 to TRBJ2-7; D is perhaps TRBD1 (7 bases). The germline gives CDR1 MDHEN, CDR2 SYDVKM. Trimming removed 5 bases from V and 4 bases from J, with 18 bases in between. CDR3 length: 15 amino acids. This CDR3 is CASSVQEGAFYEQYF. The CDR3 DNA reads TGTGCCAGCAGTGTCCAGGAGGGGGCGTTTTACGAGCAGTACTTC.

The chain recombines TRBV7-6 with TRBJ2-2; tentatively, D is TRBD2 (5 bases). The CDR3 contains 14 residues. Trimming took 5 bases from V and 3 from J, leaving 10 bases between them. Germline V CDR1 and CDR2: SGHVS, FNYEAQ. Here the CDR3 reads CASSPVGDTGELFF. The CDR3 nucleotides are TGTGCCAGCAGCCCGGTCGGGGACACCGGGGAGCTGTTTTTT.

The genes are TRBV28 and TRBJ2-3, with 7 nucleotides matching TRBD2. The CDR3 consists of 17 residues. Germline V gene lookup returns CDR1 MDHEN and CDR2 SYDVKM. After removal of 3 bases from V and 3 bases from J, the junction contained 12 bases not matched to a gene. CDR3 coding DNA: TGTGCCAGCAGTTTTTGGGGGAGGGTAGGTGGGACAGATACGCAGTATTTT. It encodes CASSFWGRVGGTDTQYF.

The chain couples TRBV10-2 to TRBJ1-2; maybe TRBD1 (5 bases). Germline V gives CDR1 WSHSY, CDR2 SAAADI. Trimming left V 6 bases short and J 6 bases short, with 11 bases between. This CDR3 has 12 residues. The CDR3 DNA reads TGCGCCAGCAGGGGGCAGTGGGATGGCTACACCTTC. Protein: CASRGQWDGYTF.

The chain has TRBV28 and TRBJ2-2; 9 nucleotides line up with TRBD2. CDR3 length: 14 residues. V shed 7 bases and J 4 bases; nucleotides not matched to a gene: 4. Germline-derived CDR1 and CDR2 are MDHEN and SYDVKM. The CDR3 reads CASKASGITGELFF. CDR3 nucleotides: TGTGCCAGCAAGGCTAGCGGGATCACCGGGGAGCTGTTTTTT.

This chain joins TRBV11-2 and TRBJ2-5; D is ambiguous. The germline V gene encodes CDR1 SGHAT and CDR2 FQNNGV. Trimming stripped 3 bases from V and 7 bases from J, with 18 bases between. The CDR3 is made up of 15 amino acids. The CDR3 region is CASSLDPWAGGTQYF. Written as DNA, the CDR3 is TGTGCCAGCAGCTTGGATCCTTGGGCTGGTGGGACCCAGTACTTC.